The TCR beta chain described here comes from a study of blood T cell repertoires in COVID-19. Across the whole study: Acute and convalescent COVID-19 samples came from the United States, Italy and Spain. From T cells, B-cell-depleted T cells, or PBMCs came the material, which was cDNA or gDNA.

The germline gives CDR1 LGHDT, CDR2 YNNKEL (reference sequence). The germline V and J ends were trimmed by 0 bases and 8 bases, with 18 bases remaining between them. The CDR3 spans 16 residues. Original methodology: Nucleated cell number was recorded as an estimate derived from reference gene primer amplification. The assay was immunoSEQ multiplex PCR, and TCRdb's table has in-frame clones only and misses some. From that table come the V and J calls and clone size; the DNA was used to work out D and trimming. The data hold about 380,000 clones, with about four fifths observed a single time. The TCR comes from a human donor with acute or convalescent COVID-19. The donor label of this sample is uncertain. The material sequenced was peripheral blood. The chain couples TRBV3-1 (or the pseudogene TRBV3-2) to TRBJ2-3; a possible D gene is TRBD2 (5 bases). In DNA form, the CDR3 reads TGTGCCAGCAGCCAAGATCTTCGGCTGAGCGGAGGTACGCAGTATTTT. Its translation is CASSQDLRLSGGTQYF.